These 14 T cell receptor beta chains share one sample of origin, sequenced in a study of blood T cell repertoires in COVID-19. Clones were read by immunoSEQ multiplex PCR, and TCRdb kept only the in-frame ones, dropping some. Among fewer than 200,000 clones, more than 80% were seen once, and the ten largest hold approximately 12%. The sample was peripheral blood. The source of these receptors is a woman aged 80 or over with COVID-19, enrolled during active disease.

The J gene is TRBJ1-3, the V gene TRBV18; the D is unclear. Between the trimmed V and J ends, which lost 3 bases and 1 base, there was a span of 22 bases. The CDR3 extends over 19 amino acids. CDR1 KGHSH and CDR2 LQKENI come from the germline V gene. The CDR3 sequence: CASSPMGPPTTLSGNTIYF. CDR3 DNA sequence: TGTGCCAGCTCACCTATGGGCCCGCCGACCACCCTTTCTGGAAACACCATATATTTT.

The CDR3 DNA reads as TGTGCCAGCAGTTACTCGGGGCTAGCGGGAACCGGGGAGCTGTTTTTT. Protein: CASSYSGLAGTGELFF. The rearrangement uses TRBV6-2 or TRBV6-3 and TRBJ2-2, with 9 bases matching TRBD2. V dropped 0 bases and J dropped 5; count of bases not matched to a gene: 4. This CDR3 region has 16 residues. Germline V CDR1 and CDR2: MNHEY, SVGEGT.

This clone appeared a single time. J is TRBJ2-2 and V is TRBV3-1 (or the pseudogene TRBV3-2), with TRBD1 matching over 8 bases. Per the germline V gene, CDR1 is LGHDT and CDR2 is YNNKEL (reference sequence). CDR3 size: 15 residues. V lost 1 base and J lost 7; bases outside the gene matches: 5. CDR3 region: CASSQVQGAIGELFF. The DNA of the CDR3 is TGTGCCAGCAGCCAAGTTCAGGGGGCAATCGGGGAGCTGTTTTTT.

CDR3 protein: CASSTGLASSYEQYF. The CDR3 region has the DNA TGTGCCAGCTCAACGGGACTAGCGAGCTCCTACGAGCAGTACTTC. The J gene is TRBJ2-7, the V gene TRBV18; TRBD2 agrees at 10 bases. This CDR3 region has 15 residues. The germline V gene has CDR1 KGHSH and CDR2 LQKENI. Unmatched junction bases numbered 4, after V lost 5 bases and J lost 0 bases. The variable domain in full, with the rest retrieved from reference TRBV18 and TRBJ2-7, is NAGVMQNPRHLVRRRGQEARLRCSPMKGHSHVYWYRQLPEEGLKFMVYLQKENIIDESGMPKERFSAEFPKEGPSILRIQQVVRGDSAAYFCASSTGLASSYEQYFGPGTRLTVT.

J is TRBJ2-7 and V is TRBV29-1; a possible D gene is TRBD1 (7 bases). CDR1 is SQVTM and CDR2 is ANQGSEA in the germline V gene. The CDR3 extends over 12 amino acids. V lost 7 bases, J lost 3 bases, and 13 bases lay in between. CDR3 sequence reads: CSGGTAGYEQYF. As DNA, the CDR3 is TGCAGCGGGGGGACAGCGGGCTACGAGCAGTACTTC.

The chain links TRBV28 to TRBJ1-1; D gene ambiguous. V lost 2 bases, J lost 1 base, and 5 bases lay in between. The CDR3 has 13 amino acids. Looked up from germline, CDR1 is MDHEN and CDR2 is SYDVKM. Here the CDR3 DNA reads TGTGCCAGCAGTTTAGCAGAGAACACTGAAGCTTTCTTT. This encodes CASSLAENTEAFF.

The genes are TRBV7-2 and TRBJ2-5; tentatively, D is TRBD1 (6 bases). CDR3 size: 11 residues. The V gene's germline CDR1 is SGHTA and CDR2 FQGNSA. The V end lost 5 bases, the J end lost 9 bases, and 10 bases lay between the germline ends. The CDR3 is CASSVGHPQYF. CDR3 nucleotide sequence: TGTGCCAGCAGCGTGGGACATCCCCAGTACTTC.

This clone is a singleton in its sample. The chain carries TRBV2 and TRBJ2-1; D gene unclear. The CDR3 covers 15 residues. V lost 1 base, J lost 3 bases, and 10 bases lay in between. Germline values: CDR1 SNHLY, CDR2 FYNNEI. The CDR3 sequence is CASSEDGTDYNEQFF. The CDR3, as DNA: TGTGCCAGCAGTGAAGATGGTACAGACTACAATGAGCAGTTCTTC.

The rearrangement links TRBV6-6 to TRBJ1-6, with 7 bases that match TRBD1. The CDR3 spans 16 residues. Trimming at V came to 6 bases and at J to 9 bases, leaving 14 bases not matched to a gene. Germline values: CDR1 MNHNY, CDR2 SVGAGI (reference sequence). The CDR3 nucleotides read TGTGCCAGCAGACCCACCGGGACAGACACTCCTTCACCCCTCCACTTT. Protein: CASRPTGTDTPSPLHF.

The V gene is TRBV29-1, the J gene TRBJ1-2; D is possibly TRBD1 (5 bases). Trimming took off 5 bases at V and 7 bases at J, with 17 bases between the two ends. The CDR3 runs 13 residues. Per the germline V gene, CDR1 is SQVTM and CDR2 is ANQGSEA. The CDR3 DNA is TGCAGCGTTCAGGGCGCAGGGCCTGGTGGCTACACCTTC. Protein: CSVQGAGPGGYTF.

CDR3 DNA sequence: TGTGCCAGCAGCTTAGCGTCGGGACACATCACCGGGGAGCTGTTTTTT. Encoded protein: CASSLASGHITGELFF. The V and J genes are TRBV7-2 and TRBJ2-2; a possible D gene is TRBD1 (6 bases). V gave up 0 bases and J gave up 4 bases, with 12 bases separating them. This CDR3 spans 16 amino acids. Germline V gene sequence: CDR1 SGHTA, CDR2 FQGNSA. The complete variable domain, with remaining parts taken from reference TRBV7-2 and TRBJ2-2, reads GAGVSQSPSNKVTEKGKDVELRCDPISGHTALYWYRQSLGQGLEFLIYFQGNSAPDKSGLPSDRFSAERTGGSVSTLTIQRTQQEDSAVYLCASSLASGHITGELFFGEGSRLTVL.

The rearrangement joins TRBV29-1 to TRBJ2-3; D might be TRBD2 (6 bases). Germline V gene data show CDR1 as SQVTM and CDR2 as ANQGSEA. The CDR3 extends over 14 amino acids. The V end was cut by 6 bases, the J end by 2 bases, with 15 bases between. CDR3 region: CSVARDSPTDTQYF. Written as DNA, the CDR3 is TGCAGCGTCGCCCGGGACTCGCCCACAGATACGCAGTATTTT.

The chain carries TRBV19 and TRBJ2-7, with 10 bases that match TRBD2. V was clipped by 6 bases and J by 4 bases; unmatched bases: 9. Germline V CDR1 and CDR2: LNHDA, SQIVND (reference sequence). This CDR3 region has 15 residues. DNA for the CDR3: TGTGCCAGTAGATCTCCAGCTAGCGGGAGTTACGAGCAGTACTTC. It codes for CASRSPASGSYEQYF.

The rearrangement uses TRBV30 and TRBJ1-2, with 7 bases that match TRBD1. J lost 8 bases, V lost 4 bases, and 4 bases had no gene match. Germline assignment: CDR1 GTSNPN and CDR2 SVGIG (reference sequence). The CDR3 loop spans 11 amino acids. The CDR3 spells CAWNRGWGYTF. The CDR3 bases are TGTGCCTGGAACAGGGGCTGGGGCTACACCTTC.